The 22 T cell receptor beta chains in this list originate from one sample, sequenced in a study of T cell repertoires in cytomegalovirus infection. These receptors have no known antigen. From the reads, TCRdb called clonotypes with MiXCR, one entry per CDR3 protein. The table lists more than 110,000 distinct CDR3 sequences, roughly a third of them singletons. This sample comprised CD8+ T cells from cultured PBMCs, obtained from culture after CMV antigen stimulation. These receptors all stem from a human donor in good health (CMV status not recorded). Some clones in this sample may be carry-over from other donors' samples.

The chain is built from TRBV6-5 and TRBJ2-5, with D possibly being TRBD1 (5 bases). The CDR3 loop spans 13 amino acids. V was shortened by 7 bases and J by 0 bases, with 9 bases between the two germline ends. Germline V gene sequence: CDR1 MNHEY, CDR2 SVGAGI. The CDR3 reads CASKLDNQETQYF. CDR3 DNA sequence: TGTGCCAGCAAATTGGACAACCAAGAGACCCAGTACTTC.

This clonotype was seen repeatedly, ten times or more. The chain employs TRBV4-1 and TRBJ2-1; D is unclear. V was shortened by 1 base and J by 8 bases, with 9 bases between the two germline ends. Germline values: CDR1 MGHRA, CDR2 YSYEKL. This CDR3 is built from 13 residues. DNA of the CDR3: TGCGCCAGCAGCCAAGGAGGCGGATATGAGCAGTTCTTC. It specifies CASSQGGGYEQFF.

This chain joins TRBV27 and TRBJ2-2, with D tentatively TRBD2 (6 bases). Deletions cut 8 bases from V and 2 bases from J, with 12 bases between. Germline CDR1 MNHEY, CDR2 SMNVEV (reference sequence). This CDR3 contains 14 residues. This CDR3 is CASGRRGNTGELFF. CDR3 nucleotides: TGTGCCAGCGGGAGGAGGGGAAACACCGGGGAGCTGTTTTTT.

As DNA, the CDR3 is TGCGCCAGCAGCTCAGGAGCAGGGCAGACTGAAGCTTTCTTT. This translates into CASSSGAGQTEAFF. The chain joins TRBV4-3 to TRBJ1-1; a possible D gene is TRBD1 (5 bases). V lost 5 bases and J lost 5, with 15 bases in between. The CDR3 consists of 14 residues. CDR1 LGHNA and CDR2 YSLEER come from the germline V gene.

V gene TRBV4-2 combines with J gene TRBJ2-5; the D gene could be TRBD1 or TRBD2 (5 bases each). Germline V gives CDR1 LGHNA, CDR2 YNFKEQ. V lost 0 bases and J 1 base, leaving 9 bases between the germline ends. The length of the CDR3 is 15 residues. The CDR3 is CASSQDYGAQETQYF. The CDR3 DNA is TGTGCCAGCAGCCAAGATTACGGGGCCCAAGAGACCCAGTACTTC.

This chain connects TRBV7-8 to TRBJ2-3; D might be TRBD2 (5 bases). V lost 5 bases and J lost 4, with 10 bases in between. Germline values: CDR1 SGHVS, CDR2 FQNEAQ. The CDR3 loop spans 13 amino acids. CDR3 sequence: CASSQGGSDTQYF. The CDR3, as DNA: TGTGCCAGCAGCCAAGGAGGTTCAGATACGCAGTATTTT.

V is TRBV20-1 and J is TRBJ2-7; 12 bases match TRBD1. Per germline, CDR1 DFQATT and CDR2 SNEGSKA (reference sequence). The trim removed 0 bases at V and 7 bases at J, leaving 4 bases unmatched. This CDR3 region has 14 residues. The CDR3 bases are TGCAGTGCTAGAGAGGGGACAGGGGGCTGGGAGCAGTACTTC. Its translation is CSAREGTGGWEQYF.

The CDR3 DNA follows: TGTGCCAGCAGTGGATCGGAGCGGGGGCAGTGGGATGAGCAGTTCTTC. Protein sequence: CASSGSERGQWDEQFF. The chain uses TRBV27 and TRBJ2-1; the match to TRBD2 covers 8 bases. Germline values: CDR1 MNHEY, CDR2 SMNVEV (reference sequence). The CDR3 sequence is 16 residues long. V lost 5 bases and J lost 8; bases outside the gene matches: 14.

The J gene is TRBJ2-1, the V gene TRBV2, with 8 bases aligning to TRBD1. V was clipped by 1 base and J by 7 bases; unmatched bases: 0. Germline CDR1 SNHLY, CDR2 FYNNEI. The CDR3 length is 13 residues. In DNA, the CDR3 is TGTGCCAGCAGTGAAGACAGGGGGAATGAGCAGTTCTTC. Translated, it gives CASSEDRGNEQFF. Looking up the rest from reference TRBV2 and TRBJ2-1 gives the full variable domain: EPEVTQTPSHQVTQMGQEVILRCVPISNHLYFYWYRQILGQKVEFLVSFYNNEISEKSEIFDDQFSVERPDGSNFTLKIRSTKLEDSAMYFCASSEDRGNEQFFGPGTRLTVL.

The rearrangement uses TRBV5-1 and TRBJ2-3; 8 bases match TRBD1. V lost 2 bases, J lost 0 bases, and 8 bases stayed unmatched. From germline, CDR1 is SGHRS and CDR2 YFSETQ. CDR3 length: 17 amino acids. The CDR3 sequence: CASSLGQGTSSTDTQYF. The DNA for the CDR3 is TGCGCCAGCAGCTTAGGACAGGGCACATCTAGCACAGATACGCAGTATTTT.

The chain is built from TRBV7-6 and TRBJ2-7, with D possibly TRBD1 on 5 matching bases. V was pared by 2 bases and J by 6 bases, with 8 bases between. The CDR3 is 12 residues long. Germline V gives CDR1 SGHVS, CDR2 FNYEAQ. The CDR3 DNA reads TGTGCCAGCAGCTTATTAGGGGCCGAGCAGTACTTC. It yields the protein CASSLLGAEQYF.

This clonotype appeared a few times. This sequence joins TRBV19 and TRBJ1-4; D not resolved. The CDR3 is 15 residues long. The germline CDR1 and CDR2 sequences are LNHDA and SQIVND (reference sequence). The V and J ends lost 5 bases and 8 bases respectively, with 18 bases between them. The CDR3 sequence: CASSLWAQSGEKLFF. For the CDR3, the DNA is TGTGCCAGTAGTCTTTGGGCCCAATCGGGCGAAAAACTGTTTTTT.

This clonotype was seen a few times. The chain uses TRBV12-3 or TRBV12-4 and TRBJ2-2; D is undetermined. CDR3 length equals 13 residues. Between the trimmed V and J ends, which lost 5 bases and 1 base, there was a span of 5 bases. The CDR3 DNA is TGTGCCAGCAGTCTCGGGAACACCGGGGAGCTGTTTTTT. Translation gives CASSLGNTGELFF.

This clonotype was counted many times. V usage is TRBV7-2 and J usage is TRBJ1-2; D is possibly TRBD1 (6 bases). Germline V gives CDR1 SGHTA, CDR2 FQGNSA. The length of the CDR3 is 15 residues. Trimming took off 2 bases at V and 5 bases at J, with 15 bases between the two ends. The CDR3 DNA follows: TGTGCCAGCAGCTTAACCCCCACAGGGATTTATGGCTACACCTTC. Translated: CASSLTPTGIYGYTF.

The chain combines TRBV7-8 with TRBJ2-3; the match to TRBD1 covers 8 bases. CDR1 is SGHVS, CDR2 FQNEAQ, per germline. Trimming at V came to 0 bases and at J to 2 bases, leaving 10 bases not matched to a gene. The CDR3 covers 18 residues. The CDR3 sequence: CASSLATGDRGDTDTQYF. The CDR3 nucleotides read TGTGCCAGCAGCTTAGCGACGGGAGACAGGGGAGACACAGATACGCAGTATTTT.

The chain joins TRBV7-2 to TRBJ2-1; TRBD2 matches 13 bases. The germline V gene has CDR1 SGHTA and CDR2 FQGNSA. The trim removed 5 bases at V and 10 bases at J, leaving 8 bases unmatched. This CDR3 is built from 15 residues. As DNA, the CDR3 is TGTGCCAGCAGCCCCTTTACTAGCGGGGGGGGGGAGCAGTTCTTC. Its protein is CASSPFTSGGGEQFF.

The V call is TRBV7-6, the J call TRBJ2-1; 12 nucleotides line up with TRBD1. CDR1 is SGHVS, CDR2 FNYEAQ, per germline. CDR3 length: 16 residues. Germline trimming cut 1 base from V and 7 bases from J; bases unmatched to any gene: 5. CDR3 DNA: TGTGCCAGCAGCTTAGGGGACAGGGGGCGAGGGAATGAGCAGTTCTTC. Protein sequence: CASSLGDRGRGNEQFF.

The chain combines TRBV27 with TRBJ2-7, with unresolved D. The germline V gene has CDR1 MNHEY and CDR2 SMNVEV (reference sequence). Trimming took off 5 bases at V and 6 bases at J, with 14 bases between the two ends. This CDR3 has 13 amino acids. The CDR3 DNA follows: TGTGCCAGCAGTGACCTCCCCCTAAGCGAGCAGTACTTC. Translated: CASSDLPLSEQYF.

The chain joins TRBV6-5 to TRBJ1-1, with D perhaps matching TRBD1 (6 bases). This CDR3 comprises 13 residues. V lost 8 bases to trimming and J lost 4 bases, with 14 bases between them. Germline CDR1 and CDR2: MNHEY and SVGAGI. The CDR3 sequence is CASEDRLSTEAFF. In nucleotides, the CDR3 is TGTGCCAGCGAGGACAGATTGAGCACTGAAGCTTTCTTT.

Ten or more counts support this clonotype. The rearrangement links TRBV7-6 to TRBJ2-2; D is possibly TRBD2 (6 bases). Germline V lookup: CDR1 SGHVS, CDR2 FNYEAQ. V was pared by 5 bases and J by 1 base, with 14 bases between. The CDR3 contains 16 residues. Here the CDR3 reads CASSRAMGGNTGELFF. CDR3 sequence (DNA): TGTGCCAGCAGCCGAGCAATGGGGGGGAACACCGGGGAGCTGTTTTTT.

Here the CDR3 DNA reads TGTGCCAGCAGCTTGGAGGGGGGGTATTCTGGAAACACCATATATTTT. Its protein is CASSLEGGYSGNTIYF. The V call is TRBV5-6, the J call TRBJ1-3, with D possibly matching TRBD1 (6 bases). Per the germline V gene, CDR1 is SGHDT and CDR2 is YYEEEE. Trimming pared 0 bases from V and 1 base from J, leaving 11 bases between. The CDR3 contains 16 residues.

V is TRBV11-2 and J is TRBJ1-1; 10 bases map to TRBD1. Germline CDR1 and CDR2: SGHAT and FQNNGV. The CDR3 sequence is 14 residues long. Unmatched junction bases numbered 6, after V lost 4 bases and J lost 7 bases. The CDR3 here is CASSSGTGEVEAFF. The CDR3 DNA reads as TGTGCCAGCAGCTCTGGGACAGGGGAGGTTGAAGCTTTCTTT.